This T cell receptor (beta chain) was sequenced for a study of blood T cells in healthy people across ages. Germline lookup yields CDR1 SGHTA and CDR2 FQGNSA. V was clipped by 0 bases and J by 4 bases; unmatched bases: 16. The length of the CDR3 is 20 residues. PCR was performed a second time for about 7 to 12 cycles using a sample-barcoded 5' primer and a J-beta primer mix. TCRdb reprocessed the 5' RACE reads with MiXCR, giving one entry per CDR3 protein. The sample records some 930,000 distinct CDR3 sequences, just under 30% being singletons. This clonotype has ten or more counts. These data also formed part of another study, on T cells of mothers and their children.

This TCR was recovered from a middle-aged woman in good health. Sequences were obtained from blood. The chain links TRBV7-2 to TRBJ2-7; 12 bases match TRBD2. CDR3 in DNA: TGTGCCAGCAGCTTAGCGCCCCCCCCCCGTACTAGCGGGAGGTTTTACGAGCAGTACTTC. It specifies CASSLAPPPRTSGRFYEQYF.